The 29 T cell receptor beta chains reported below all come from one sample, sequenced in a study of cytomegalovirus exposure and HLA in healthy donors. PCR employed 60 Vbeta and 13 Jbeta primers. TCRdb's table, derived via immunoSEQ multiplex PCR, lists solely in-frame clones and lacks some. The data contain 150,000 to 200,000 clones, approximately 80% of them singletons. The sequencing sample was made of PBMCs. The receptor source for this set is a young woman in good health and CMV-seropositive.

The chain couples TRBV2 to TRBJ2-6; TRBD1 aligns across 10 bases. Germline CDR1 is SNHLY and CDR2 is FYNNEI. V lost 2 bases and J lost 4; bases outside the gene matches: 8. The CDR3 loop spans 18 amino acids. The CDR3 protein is CASSERDRGLGGANVLTF. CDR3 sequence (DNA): TGTGCCAGCAGTGAACGGGACAGGGGACTAGGCGGGGCCAACGTCCTGACTTTC.

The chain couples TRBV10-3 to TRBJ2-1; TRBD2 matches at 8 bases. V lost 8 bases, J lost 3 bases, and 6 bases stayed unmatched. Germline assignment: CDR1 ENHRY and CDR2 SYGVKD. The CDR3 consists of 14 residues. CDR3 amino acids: CAIVSGGNYNEQFF. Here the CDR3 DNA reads TGTGCCATCGTGAGCGGGGGAAACTACAATGAGCAGTTCTTC.

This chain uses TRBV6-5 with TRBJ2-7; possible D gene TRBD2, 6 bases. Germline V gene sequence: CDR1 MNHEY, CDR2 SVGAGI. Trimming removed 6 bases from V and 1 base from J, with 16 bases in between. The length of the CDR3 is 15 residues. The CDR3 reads CASRKTGTRSYEQYF. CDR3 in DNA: TGTGCCAGCAGGAAAACCGGGACTCGATCCTACGAGCAGTACTTC.

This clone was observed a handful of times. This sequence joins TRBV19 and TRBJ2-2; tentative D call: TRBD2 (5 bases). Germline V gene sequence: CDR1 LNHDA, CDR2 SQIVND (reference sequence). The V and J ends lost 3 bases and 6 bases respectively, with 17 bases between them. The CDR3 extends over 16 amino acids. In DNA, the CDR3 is TGTGCCAGTAGTATTTTGAGGGCTTACGGGGCCGGGGAGCTGTTTTTT. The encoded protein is CASSILRAYGAGELFF.

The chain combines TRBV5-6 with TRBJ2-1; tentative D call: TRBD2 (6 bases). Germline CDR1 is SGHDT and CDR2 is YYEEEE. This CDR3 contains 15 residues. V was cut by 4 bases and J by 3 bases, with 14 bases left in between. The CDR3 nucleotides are TGTGCCAGCAGCGCCAGCGGGCTAGTCTACAATGAGCAGTTCTTC. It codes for CASSASGLVYNEQFF.

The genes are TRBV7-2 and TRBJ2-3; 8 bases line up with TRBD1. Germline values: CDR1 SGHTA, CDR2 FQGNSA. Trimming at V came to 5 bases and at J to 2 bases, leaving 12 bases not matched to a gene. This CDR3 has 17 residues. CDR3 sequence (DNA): TGTGCCAGCAGCACCCAAAGGACAGGGAGACCCACAGATACGCAGTATTTT. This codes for CASSTQRTGRPTDTQYF. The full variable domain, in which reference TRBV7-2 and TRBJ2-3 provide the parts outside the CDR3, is GAGVSQSPSNKVTEKGKDVELRCDPISGHTALYWYRQSLGQGLEFLIYFQGNSAPDKSGLPSDRFSAERTGGSVSTLTIQRTQQEDSAVYLCASSTQRTGRPTDTQYFGPGTRLTVL.

CDR3 sequence reads: CASSLFPNTEAFF. The CDR3 DNA reads TGTGCCAGCAGCCTTTTCCCGAACACTGAAGCTTTCTTT. V usage is TRBV7-2 and J usage is TRBJ1-1; D gene uncertain. CDR3 size: 13 residues. V was clipped by 5 bases and J by 1 base, with 8 bases between them. Per the germline V gene, CDR1 is SGHTA and CDR2 is FQGNSA.

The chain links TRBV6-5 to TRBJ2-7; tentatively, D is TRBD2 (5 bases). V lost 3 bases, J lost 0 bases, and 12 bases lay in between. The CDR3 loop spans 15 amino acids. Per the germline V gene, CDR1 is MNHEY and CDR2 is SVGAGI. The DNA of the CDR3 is TGTGCCAGCAGTTATGGCGGTGGAGGCTCCTACGAGCAGTACTTC. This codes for CASSYGGGGSYEQYF.

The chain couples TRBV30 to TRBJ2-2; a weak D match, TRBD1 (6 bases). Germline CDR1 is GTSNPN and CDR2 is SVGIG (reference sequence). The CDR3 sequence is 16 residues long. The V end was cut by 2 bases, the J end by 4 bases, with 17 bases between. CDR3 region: CAWSKRTVPFTGELFF. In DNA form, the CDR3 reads TGTGCCTGGAGTAAAAGGACAGTCCCCTTCACCGGGGAGCTGTTTTTT.

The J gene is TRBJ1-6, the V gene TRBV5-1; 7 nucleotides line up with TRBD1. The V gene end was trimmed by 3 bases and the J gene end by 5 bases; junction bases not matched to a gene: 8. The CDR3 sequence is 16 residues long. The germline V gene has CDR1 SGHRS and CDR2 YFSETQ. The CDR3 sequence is CASSWQGTVDNSPLHF. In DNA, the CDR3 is TGCGCCAGCAGCTGGCAAGGGACAGTTGATAATTCACCCCTCCACTTT.

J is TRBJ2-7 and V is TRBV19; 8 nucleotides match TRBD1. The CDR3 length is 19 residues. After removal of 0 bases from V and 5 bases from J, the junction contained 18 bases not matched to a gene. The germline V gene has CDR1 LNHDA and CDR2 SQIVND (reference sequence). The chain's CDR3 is CASSIDRRQGPSSPDEQYF. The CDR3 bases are TGTGCCAGTAGTATAGATCGGAGACAGGGGCCCTCAAGCCCCGACGAGCAGTACTTC.

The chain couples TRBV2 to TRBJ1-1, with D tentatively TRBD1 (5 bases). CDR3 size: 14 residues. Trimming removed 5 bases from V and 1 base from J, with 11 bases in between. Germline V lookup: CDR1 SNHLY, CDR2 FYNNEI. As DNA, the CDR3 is TGTGCCAGCAGTAAGGGGAGGGCGAACACTGAAGCTTTCTTT. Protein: CASSKGRANTEAFF.

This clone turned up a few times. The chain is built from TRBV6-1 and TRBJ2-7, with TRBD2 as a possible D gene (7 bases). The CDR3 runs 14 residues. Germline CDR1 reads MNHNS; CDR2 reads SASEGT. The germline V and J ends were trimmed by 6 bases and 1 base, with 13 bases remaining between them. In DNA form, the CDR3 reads TGTGCCAGCAGCCAACGGGGGGCGTCCTACGAGCAGTACTTC. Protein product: CASSQRGASYEQYF.

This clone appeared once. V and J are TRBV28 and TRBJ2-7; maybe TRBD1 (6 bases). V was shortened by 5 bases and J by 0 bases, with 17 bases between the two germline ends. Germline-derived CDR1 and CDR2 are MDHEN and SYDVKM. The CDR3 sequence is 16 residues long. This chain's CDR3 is CASSATWTETSYEQYF. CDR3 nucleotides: TGTGCCAGCAGTGCCACATGGACAGAGACCTCCTACGAGCAGTACTTC.

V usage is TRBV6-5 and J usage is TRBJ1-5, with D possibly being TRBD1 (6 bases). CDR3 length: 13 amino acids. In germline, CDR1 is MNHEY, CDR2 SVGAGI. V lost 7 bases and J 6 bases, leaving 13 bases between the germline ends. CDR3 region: CASTPRGGQPQHF. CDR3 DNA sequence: TGTGCCAGCACCCCTAGGGGGGGTCAGCCCCAGCATTTT.

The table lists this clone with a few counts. CDR3 sequence reads: CATTGGQYF. CDR3 in DNA: TGTGCCACCACCGGTGGGCAGTACTTC. This chain connects TRBV6-1 to TRBJ2-7; D call uncertain. V was shortened by 10 bases and J by 9 bases, with 10 bases between the two germline ends. The germline V gene has CDR1 MNHNS and CDR2 SASEGT. The CDR3 spans 9 residues.

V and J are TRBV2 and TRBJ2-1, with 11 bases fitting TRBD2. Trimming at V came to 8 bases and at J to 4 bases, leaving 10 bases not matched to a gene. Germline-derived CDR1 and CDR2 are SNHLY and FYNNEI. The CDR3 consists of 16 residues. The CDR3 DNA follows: TGTGCCAGCCCATCGTTCGGGACTAGCGGTTACAATGAGCAGTTCTTC. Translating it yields CASPSFGTSGYNEQFF.

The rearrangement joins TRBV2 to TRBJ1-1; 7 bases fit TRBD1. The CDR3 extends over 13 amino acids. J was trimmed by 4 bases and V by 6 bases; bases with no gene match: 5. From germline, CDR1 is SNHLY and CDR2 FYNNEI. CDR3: CASRNRDSTEAFF. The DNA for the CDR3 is TGTGCCAGCAGAAACCGGGACAGCACTGAAGCTTTCTTT.

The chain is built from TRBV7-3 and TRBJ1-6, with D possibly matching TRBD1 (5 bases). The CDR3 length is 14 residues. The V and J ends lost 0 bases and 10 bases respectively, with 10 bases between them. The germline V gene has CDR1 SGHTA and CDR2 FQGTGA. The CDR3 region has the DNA TGTGCCAGCAGCTTAACGCAGGGAGGATCACCCCTCCACTTT. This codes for CASSLTQGGSPLHF. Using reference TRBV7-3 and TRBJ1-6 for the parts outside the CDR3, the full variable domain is GAGVSQTPSNKVTEKGKYVELRCDPISGHTALYWYRQSLGQGPEFLIYFQGTGAADDSGLPNDRFFAVRPEGSVSTLKIQRTERGDSAVYLCASSLTQGGSPLHFGNGTRLTVT.

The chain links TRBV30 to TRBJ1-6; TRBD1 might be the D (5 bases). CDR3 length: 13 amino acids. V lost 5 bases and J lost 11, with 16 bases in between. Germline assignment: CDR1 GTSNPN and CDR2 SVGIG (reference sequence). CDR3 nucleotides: TGTGCCTGGGAGCGGGGGTCGGATCCACCCCTCCACTTT. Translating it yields CAWERGSDPPLHF. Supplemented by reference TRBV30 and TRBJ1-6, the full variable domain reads SQTIHQWPATLVQPVGSPLSLECTVEGTSNPNLYWYRQAAGRGLQLLFYSVGIGQISSEVPQNLSASRPQDRQFILSSKKLLLSDSGFYLCAWERGSDPPLHFGNGTRLTVT.

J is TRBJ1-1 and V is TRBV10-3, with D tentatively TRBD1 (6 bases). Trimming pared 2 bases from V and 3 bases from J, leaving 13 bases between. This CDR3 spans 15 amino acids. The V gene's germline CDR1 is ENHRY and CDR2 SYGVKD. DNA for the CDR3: TGTGCCATCAGTGAGGAGGCAGGGACATACACTGAAGCTTTCTTT. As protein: CAISEEAGTYTEAFF.

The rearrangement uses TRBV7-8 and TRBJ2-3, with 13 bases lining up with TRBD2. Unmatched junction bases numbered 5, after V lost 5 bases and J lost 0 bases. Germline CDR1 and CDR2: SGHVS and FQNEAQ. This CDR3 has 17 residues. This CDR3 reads CASSLRTSGGSTDTQYF. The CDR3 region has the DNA TGTGCCAGCAGCCTAAGGACTAGCGGGGGTAGCACAGATACGCAGTATTTT.

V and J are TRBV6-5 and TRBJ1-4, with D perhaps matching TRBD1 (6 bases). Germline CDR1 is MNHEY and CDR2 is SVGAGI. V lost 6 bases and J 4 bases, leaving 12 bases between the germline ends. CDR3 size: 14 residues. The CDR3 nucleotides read TGTGCCAGCAGCAGGGGAGTGGGTAATGAAAAACTGTTTTTT. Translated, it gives CASSRGVGNEKLFF.

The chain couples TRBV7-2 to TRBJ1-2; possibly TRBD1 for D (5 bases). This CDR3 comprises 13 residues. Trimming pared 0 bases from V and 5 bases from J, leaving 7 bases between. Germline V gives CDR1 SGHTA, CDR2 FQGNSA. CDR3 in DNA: TGTGCCAGCAGCTTAGCCGACAGTTATGGCTACACCTTC. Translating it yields CASSLADSYGYTF.

DNA of the CDR3: TGTGCCAGCAGCCTGACTTGGTCCGGGGAGCTGTTTTTT. It codes for CASSLTWSGELFF. This rearrangement joins TRBV7-6 to TRBJ2-2; D remains ambiguous. The CDR3 runs 13 residues. CDR1 is SGHVS, CDR2 FNYEAQ, per germline. Trimming took off 5 bases at V and 6 bases at J, with 10 bases between the two ends.

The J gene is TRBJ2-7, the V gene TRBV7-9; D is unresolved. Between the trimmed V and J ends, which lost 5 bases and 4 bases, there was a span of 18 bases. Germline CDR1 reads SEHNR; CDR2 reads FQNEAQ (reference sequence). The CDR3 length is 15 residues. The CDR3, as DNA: TGTGCCAGCAGCCGCAACCTGTCCCTACTATACGAGCAGTACTTC. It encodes CASSRNLSLLYEQYF.

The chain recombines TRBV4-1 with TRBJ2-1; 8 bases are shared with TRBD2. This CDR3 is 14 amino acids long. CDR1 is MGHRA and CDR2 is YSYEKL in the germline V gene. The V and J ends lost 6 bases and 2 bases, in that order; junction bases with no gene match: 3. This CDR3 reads CASRPGGAYNEQFF. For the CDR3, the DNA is TGCGCCAGCAGACCCGGGGGGGCCTACAATGAGCAGTTCTTC.

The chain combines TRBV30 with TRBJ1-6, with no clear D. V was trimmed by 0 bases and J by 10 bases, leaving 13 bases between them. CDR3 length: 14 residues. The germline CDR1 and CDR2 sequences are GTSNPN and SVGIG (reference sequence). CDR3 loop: CAWSVEQLNSPLHF. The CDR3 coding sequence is TGTGCCTGGAGTGTCGAACAGTTAAACTCACCCCTCCACTTT.

CDR3 DNA sequence: TGTGCCAGCAGCCCTCCCGGGGGGGGGAACTATGGCTACACCTTC. This translates into CASSPPGGGNYGYTF. This chain connects TRBV7-9 to TRBJ1-2; maybe TRBD1 (5 bases). This CDR3 comprises 15 residues. Trimming removed 5 bases from V and 2 bases from J, with 15 bases in between. Per germline, CDR1 SEHNR and CDR2 FQNEAQ (reference sequence).